The source of this T cell receptor beta chain is a study of cytomegalovirus exposure and HLA in healthy donors. General study results and limits: It was reportedly the case that the classifier diagnosed cytomegalovirus status with high specificity and sensitivity. Analyzed later, most CMV-associated TCR beta chains appeared HLA-restricted.

Both 60 Vbeta primers and 13 Jbeta primers went into the PCR. Original processing notes: Roughly 10 million shared chains were among about 80 million unique TCR beta chains counted in a later analysis. TCRdb's copy holds only in-frame clones and misses some; the assay was immunoSEQ multiplex PCR. V and J calls and clone size follow that table, whereas D and trimming were derived from the DNA. The repertoire consists of 130,000 to 150,000 clones, with approximately 80% occurring once and the leading ten covering roughly 1.6%. About this clone: What it recognizes is unknown.

Germline-derived CDR1 and CDR2 are LNHNV and YYDKDF (reference sequence). J was trimmed by 6 bases and V by 3 bases; bases with no gene match: 3. This CDR3 spans 14 amino acids. The J gene is TRBJ1-2, the V gene TRBV15; 11 bases align to TRBD1. Sequencing was carried out using PBMCs. The TCR comes from a woman in her thirties or forties in good health and CMV-seronegative. The CDR3 DNA reads as TGTGCCACCAGCAGCGGGACAGGGGGACATGGCTACACCTTC. It encodes CATSSGTGGHGYTF.